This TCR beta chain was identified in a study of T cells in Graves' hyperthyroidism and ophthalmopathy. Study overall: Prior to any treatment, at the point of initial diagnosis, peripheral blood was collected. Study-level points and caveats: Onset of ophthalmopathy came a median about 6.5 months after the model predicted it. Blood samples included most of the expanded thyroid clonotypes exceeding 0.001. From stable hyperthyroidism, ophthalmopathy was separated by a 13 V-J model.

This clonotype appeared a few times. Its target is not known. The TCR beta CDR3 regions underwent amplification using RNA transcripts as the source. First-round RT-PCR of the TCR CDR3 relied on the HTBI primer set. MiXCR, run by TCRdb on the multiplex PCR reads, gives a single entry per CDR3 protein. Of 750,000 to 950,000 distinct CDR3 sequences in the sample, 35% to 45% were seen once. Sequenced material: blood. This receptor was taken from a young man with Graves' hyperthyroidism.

CDR3 loop: CASSLASQDPEAFF. CDR3 nucleotides: TGCGCCAGCAGCTTGGCTTCTCAGGATCCTGAAGCTTTCTTT. The rearrangement links TRBV5-1 to TRBJ1-1; D gene uncertain. V lost 0 bases, J lost 6 bases, and 12 bases lay in between. Germline assignment: CDR1 SGHRS and CDR2 YFSETQ. This CDR3 is 14 amino acids long.